This T cell receptor beta chain is from a study of glioma-infiltrating T cells. Concerning this clonotype itself: Given a much more abundant clone one base away, this may be a read error.

This CDR3 contains 16 residues. The V gene's germline CDR1 is SGHRS and CDR2 YFSETQ. J gave up 0 bases and V 8 bases, and 10 bases lay outside the gene matches. Amplification of TCR alpha and beta CDR3 regions from RNA used iRepertoire nested multiplex PCR. TCRdb analysed the multiplex PCR reads with MiXCR anew, one entry per CDR3 protein. The sample carries some 180,000 distinct CDR3 sequences, more than 30% recorded once. This TCR derives from a human donor with low-grade glioma or glioblastoma, undergoing nonglioma brain surgery, or in good health (not recorded which). V and J are TRBV5-1 and TRBJ1-1, with 10 bases that match TRBD1. Specimen: glioma tissue, nonneoplastic brain tissue, or PBMCs (not recorded which). DNA of the CDR3: TGCGCCAGAAGCCCTCCGGGACAGGGGATGAACACTGAAGCTTTCTTT. Amino acids: CARSPPGQGMNTEAFF.